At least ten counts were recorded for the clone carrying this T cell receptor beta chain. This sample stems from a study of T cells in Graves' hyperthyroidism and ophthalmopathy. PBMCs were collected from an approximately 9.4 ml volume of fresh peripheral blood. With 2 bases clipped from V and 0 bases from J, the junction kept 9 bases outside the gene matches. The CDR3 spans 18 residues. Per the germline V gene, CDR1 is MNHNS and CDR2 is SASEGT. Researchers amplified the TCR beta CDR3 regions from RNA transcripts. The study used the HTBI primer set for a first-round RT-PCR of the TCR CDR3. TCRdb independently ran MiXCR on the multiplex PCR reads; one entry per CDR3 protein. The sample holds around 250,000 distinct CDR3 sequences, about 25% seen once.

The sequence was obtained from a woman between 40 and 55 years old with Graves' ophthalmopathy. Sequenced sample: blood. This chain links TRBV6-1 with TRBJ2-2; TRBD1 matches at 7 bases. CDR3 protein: CASSERGPTEANTGELFF. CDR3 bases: TGTGCCAGCAGTGAAAGGGGGCCCACAGAAGCGAACACCGGGGAGCTGTTTTTT.